The 21 T cell receptor beta chains in this list originate from one sample, sequenced in a study of T cells in women clearing cervical HPV infection. Sequencing was performed with immunoSEQ multiplex PCR; in TCRdb, only in-frame clones are kept and a portion is missing. This repertoire includes fewer than 35,000 clones. Sequenced input: blood buffy coat. These receptors were collected from a woman between 18 and 75 years old with a cervical HPV16 infection that either progressed to CIN3+ or cleared (not recorded which).

On this clone: The CDR3 is cut off 3 residues early in the read; its end comes from the germline J gene. The chain is built from TRBV7-6 and TRBJ2-2; the match to TRBD2 covers 8 bases. The germline V gene encodes CDR1 SGHVS and CDR2 FNYEAQ. Trimming at V came to 5 bases and at J to 4 bases, leaving 3 bases not matched to a gene. The CDR3 runs to 14 residues. CDR3 in amino acids: CASSLGTSTGELFF. The CDR3 bases that were read are TGTGCCAGCAGCCTCGGGACTAGCACCGGGGAG.

Partial CDR3 DNA: TGTGCCAGCAGCTTAGGCCAGGGGAACGGGGAG. Its translation: CASSLGQGNGE. The whole CDR3 reads CASSLGQGNGELFF. The chain couples TRBV7-6 to TRBJ2-2, with TRBD1 as a possible D gene (6 bases). The read stops 3 residues short of the end of the CDR3; the missing end is completed from the germline J gene. Germline V lookup: CDR1 SGHVS, CDR2 FNYEAQ. This CDR3 has 14 residues. V was cut by 1 base and J by 7 bases, with 10 bases left in between.

A word on this clone: The read comes to an end 3 residues before the CDR3 does, leaving the germline J gene to fill in the end. The chain recombines TRBV5-6 with TRBJ1-2, with 7 nucleotides matching TRBD1. Germline values: CDR1 SGHDT, CDR2 YYEEEE. The CDR3 is made up of 13 amino acids. V lost 7 bases to trimming and J lost 2 bases; unmatched junction nucleotides: 5. CDR3 region: CASLGQLNYGYTF. Incomplete CDR3 DNA: TGTGCCAGCCTGGGACAGCTGAACTATGGC.

Details on this clone: The CDR3 extends 3 residues past the end of the read, so its final part is completed from the germline J gene. V gene TRBV30 combines with J gene TRBJ2-5, with TRBD2 identical over 9 bases. Germline V gene data show CDR1 as GTSNPN and CDR2 as SVGIG (reference sequence). This CDR3 region has 15 residues. V lost 1 base, J lost 5 bases, and 8 bases stayed unmatched. The covered CDR3 bases are TGTGCCTGGAGTGGGCCTAGCGGGATTTACGAGACC. Encoded protein: CAWSGPSGIYET. The whole CDR3 sequence reads CAWSGPSGIYETQYF.

About this clone: The CDR3 goes on 3 residues after the read ends, and that part is filled in from the germline J gene. V usage is TRBV30 and J usage is TRBJ1-2, with D possibly TRBD1 on 6 matching bases. CDR1 GTSNPN and CDR2 SVGIG come from the germline V gene (reference sequence). The CDR3 is 14 amino acids. The V and J ends lost 2 bases and 2 bases respectively, with 12 bases between them. CDR3 bases read: TGTGCCTGGAGTCTGGACAGTAACAACTATGGC. It is translated as CAWSLDSNNYG. The entire CDR3 sequence reads CAWSLDSNNYGYTF.

Comment on this clone: Sequencing ends 3 residues short of the CDR3 end; the germline J gene provides the rest. The chain links TRBV29-1 to TRBJ1-1, with D possibly being TRBD1 (5 bases). Germline CDR1 reads SQVTM; CDR2 reads ANQGSEA. The CDR3 is 14 amino acids. The V gene lost 4 bases and the J gene lost 4 bases, with 16 bases spanning the gap. This CDR3 reads CSVVEGDKITEAFF. CDR3 bases read: TGCAGCGTTGTAGAAGGGGATAAGATCACTGAA.

As concerns this clone: The DNA ends 3 residues before the CDR3 does, and the rest of the CDR3 is filled in from the germline J gene. V gene TRBV2 combines with J gene TRBJ2-7; TRBD2 aligns across 7 bases. The CDR3 totals 15 residues. V lost 7 bases and J lost 6; bases outside the gene matches: 15. Per the germline V gene, CDR1 is SNHLY and CDR2 is FYNNEI. The CDR3 bases that were read are TGTGCCAGCAATCCCAATGCGGGGGTGGTTGCCGAG. Its translation: CASNPNAGVVAE. The full CDR3 protein is CASNPNAGVVAEQYF.

In regard to this clone: The read finishes 3 residues shy of the CDR3 end, and the germline J gene is used to complete it. This rearrangement joins TRBV4-1 to TRBJ2-7; weak D call: TRBD1 (6 bases). CDR3 length equals 15 residues. Germline loops: CDR1 MGHRA, CDR2 YSYEKL. Deletions cut 4 bases from V and 0 bases from J, with 13 bases between. The CDR3 bases that were read are TGCGCCAGCAGCCGAGATACAGGGAGCTCCTACGAG. Translation: CASSRDTGSSYE. The complete CDR3 protein is CASSRDTGSSYEQYF.

On this clone: The CDR3 end is not reached by the read, which stops 3 residues before it; the germline J gene fills it in. The chain uses TRBV30 and TRBJ2-3, with TRBD2 matching over 12 bases. This CDR3 comprises 15 residues. From germline, CDR1 is GTSNPN and CDR2 SVGIG (reference sequence). CDR3 DNA, as far as it was read: TGTGCCTGGAGTGTTTGGCTAGCGGGGGGGCAAGCG. Translated: CAWSVWLAGGQA. The full CDR3 protein is CAWSVWLAGGQAQYF. The whole variable domain, remainder taken from reference TRBV30 and TRBJ2-3, is SQTIHQWPATLVQPVGSPLSLECTVEGTSNPNLYWYRQAAGRGLQLLFYSVGIGQISSEVPQNLSASRPQDRQFILSSKKLLLSDSGFYLCAWSVWLAGGQAQYFGPGTRLTVL.

As concerns this clone: Coverage ceases 3 residues before the CDR3 finishes, and the germline J gene fills in the end. The V gene is TRBV7-9, the J gene TRBJ1-2, with TRBD1 identical over 9 bases. The CDR3 extends over 15 amino acids. Germline V gives CDR1 SEHNR, CDR2 FQNEAQ (reference sequence). The sequenced CDR3 bases are TGTGCCAGCAGCCCGGCCGGGACAGGGATTCACGGC. Protein product: CASSPAGTGIHG. The CDR3 in its entirety is CASSPAGTGIHGYTF.

The CDR3 reads CASSPRVAGELFF. The part of the CDR3 DNA that was read is TGTGCCAGCAGCCCTCGGGTAGCCGGGGAG. The chain recombines TRBV11-3 with TRBJ2-2; no clear D. The read terminates 3 residues before the CDR3 end, so the remaining end is supplied by the germline J gene. Per germline, CDR1 SGHNT and CDR2 YENEEA. The CDR3 runs to 13 residues. V was cut by 5 bases and J by 6 bases, with 10 bases left in between.

As regards this clone: The read gets to within 3 residues of the CDR3 end, and the germline J gene fills in the rest. This chain connects TRBV7-3 to TRBJ2-3, with unresolved D. The V end was cut by 1 base, the J end by 6 bases, with 8 bases between. CDR3 length equals 13 residues. Per germline, CDR1 SGHTA and CDR2 FQGTGA. This chain's CDR3 is CASSLREGDTQYF. The covered CDR3 bases are TGTGCCAGCAGCTTAAGAGAAGGGGATACG. The full variable domain, rest sourced from reference TRBV7-3 and TRBJ2-3, is GAGVSQTPSNKVTEKGKYVELRCDPISGHTALYWYRQSLGQGPEFLIYFQGTGAADDSGLPNDRFFAVRPEGSVSTLKIQRTERGDSAVYLCASSLREGDTQYFGPGTRLTVL.

Comment on this clone: The read gets to within 3 residues of the CDR3 end, and the germline J gene fills in the rest. The V call is TRBV19, the J call TRBJ2-1; 11 nucleotides line up with TRBD2. The trim removed 5 bases at V and 7 bases at J, leaving 7 bases unmatched. The CDR3 is 15 amino acids. Germline assignment: CDR1 LNHDA and CDR2 SQIVND (reference sequence). CDR3 bases read: TGTGCCAGTAGTGCACTAGCGGGAGTCGGGAATGAG. It codes for CASSALAGVGNE. The whole CDR3 sequence is CASSALAGVGNEQFF.

A word on this clone: The read comes to an end 3 residues before the CDR3 does, leaving the germline J gene to fill in the end. V usage is TRBV19 and J usage is TRBJ1-2, with TRBD1 as a possible D gene (6 bases). The CDR3 runs to 14 residues. V gave up 7 bases and J gave up 4 bases, with 16 bases separating them. Germline V gene lookup returns CDR1 LNHDA and CDR2 SQIVND (reference sequence). CDR3 DNA, as far as it was read: TGTGCCAGTACATCGGGGGGCGCGGGCTATGGC. Translating gives CASTSGGAGYG. The entire CDR3 protein is CASTSGGAGYGYTF.

On this clone: Sequencing ends 3 residues short of the CDR3 end; the germline J gene provides the rest. V and J are TRBV7-9 and TRBJ1-1; TRBD1 agrees at 7 bases. Trimming took 4 bases from V and 5 from J; bases not matched to a gene: 4. Looked up from germline, CDR1 is SEHNR and CDR2 is FQNEAQ (reference sequence). The CDR3 length is 13 residues. The CDR3 spells CASSSTGKTEAFF. The CDR3 DNA, read in part, is TGTGCCAGCAGCTCGACAGGGAAGACTGAA.

As for this clone: The read is 3 residues too short to cover the CDR3 end, so that end is filled in from the germline J gene. The J gene is TRBJ1-6, the V gene TRBV2, with D perhaps TRBD1 (6 bases). In germline, CDR1 is SNHLY, CDR2 FYNNEI. CDR3 length: 14 residues. Trimming left V 7 bases short and J 7 bases short, with 14 bases between. CDR3 region: CASIVDSENSPLHF. Incomplete CDR3 DNA: TGTGCCAGCATAGTGGACAGTGAAAATTCACCC.

Of note for this clone: The observed sequence ends 3 residues before the CDR3 terminus, with the missing tail filled in from the germline J gene. This chain connects TRBV2 to TRBJ2-1, with TRBD2 matching over 8 bases. The ends lost 10 bases at V and 7 bases at J; junction bases unmatched: 6. The CDR3 runs 12 residues. CDR1 and CDR2 from the germline V gene are SNHLY and FYNNEI. The chain's CDR3 is CATGGARNEQFF. Incomplete CDR3 DNA: TGTGCCACCGGGGGGGCCCGGAATGAG.

Worth noting for this clone: Read coverage stops 3 residues before the CDR3 terminus; the germline J gene supplies the remainder. The chain combines TRBV5-6 with TRBJ1-1; tentative D call: TRBD1 (5 bases). The germline V and J ends were trimmed by 7 bases and 4 bases, with 11 bases remaining between them. The CDR3 is 12 amino acids. Germline CDR1 and CDR2: SGHDT and YYEEEE. CDR3 in amino acids: CASDFQGTEAFF. The sequenced CDR3 bases are TGTGCCAGCGACTTTCAGGGCACTGAA.

With respect to this clone: The CDR3 extends 3 residues past the end of the read, so its final part is completed from the germline J gene. V usage is TRBV20-1 and J usage is TRBJ2-1; D may be TRBD1 (6 bases). The germline V gene has CDR1 DFQATT and CDR2 SNEGSKA (reference sequence). Trimming pared 8 bases from V and 3 bases from J, leaving 8 bases between. CDR3 size: 11 residues. The CDR3 protein is CSPDSYNEQFF. Incomplete CDR3 DNA: TGCAGTCCGGACAGCTACAATGAG.

For this clone: The sequenced fragment ends 3 residues before the CDR3 boundary, so the rest is inferred from the germline J gene. The chain has TRBV6-2 or TRBV6-3 and TRBJ1-1, with a tentative D call TRBD1 (5 bases). The ends were cut back, 0 bases at V and 7 bases at J, with 18 bases in the middle. Germline V gives CDR1 MNHEY, CDR2 SVGEGT. The CDR3 is made up of 16 amino acids. The CDR3 spells CASSYSISRGDLEAFF. The CDR3 DNA, read in part, is TGTGCCAGCAGTTACTCGATAAGCCGGGGGGACCTTGAA.

With respect to this clone: The read stops 3 residues short of the end of the CDR3; the missing end is completed from the germline J gene. The gene calls are TRBV6-1 and TRBJ2-3; D not resolved. CDR3 size: 12 residues. CDR1 MNHNS and CDR2 SASEGT come from the germline V gene. V lost 4 bases to trimming and J lost 7 bases, with 9 bases between them. Incomplete CDR3 DNA: TGTGCCAGCAGTGCCCCACAAAATACG. This gives the protein CASSAPQNT. The CDR3 in full is CASSAPQNTQYF.